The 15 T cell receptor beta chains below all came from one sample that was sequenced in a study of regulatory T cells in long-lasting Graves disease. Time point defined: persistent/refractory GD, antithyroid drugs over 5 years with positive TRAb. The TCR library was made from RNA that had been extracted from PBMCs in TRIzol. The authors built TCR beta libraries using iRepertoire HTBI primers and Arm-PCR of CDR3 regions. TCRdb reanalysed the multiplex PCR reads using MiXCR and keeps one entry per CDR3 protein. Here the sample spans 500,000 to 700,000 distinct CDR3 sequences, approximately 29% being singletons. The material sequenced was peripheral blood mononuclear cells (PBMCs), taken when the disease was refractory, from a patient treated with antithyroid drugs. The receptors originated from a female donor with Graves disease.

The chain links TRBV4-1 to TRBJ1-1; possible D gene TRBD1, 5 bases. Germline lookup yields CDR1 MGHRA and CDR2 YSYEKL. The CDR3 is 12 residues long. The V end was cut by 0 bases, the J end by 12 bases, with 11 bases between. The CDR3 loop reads CASSQDREGSFF. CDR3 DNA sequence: TGCGCCAGCAGCCAAGATCGGGAGGGGTCTTTCTTT.

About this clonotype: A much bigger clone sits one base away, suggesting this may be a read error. The DNA for the CDR3 is TGTGCCAGCAGTTTTCGAGGGCAGCTGGGGAACACTGAAGCTTCCTTT. Amino acids: CASSFRGQLGNTEASF. The rearrangement links TRBV28 to TRBJ1-1, with unresolved D. This CDR3 is 16 amino acids long. Germline V gene data show CDR1 as MDHEN and CDR2 as SYDVKM.

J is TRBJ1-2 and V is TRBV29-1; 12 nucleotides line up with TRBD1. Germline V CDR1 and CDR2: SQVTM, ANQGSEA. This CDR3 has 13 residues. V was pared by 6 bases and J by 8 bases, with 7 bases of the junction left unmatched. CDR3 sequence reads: CSVRGQGAEGYTF. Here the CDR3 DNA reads TGCAGCGTGAGGGGACAGGGGGCAGAAGGCTACACCTTC.

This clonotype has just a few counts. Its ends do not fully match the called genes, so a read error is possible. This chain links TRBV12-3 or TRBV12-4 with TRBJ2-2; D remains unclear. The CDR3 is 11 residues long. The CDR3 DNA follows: TGTGCCAGGAGTTGGGGCGGGGAGCTGTTTTTT. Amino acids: CARSWGGELFF.

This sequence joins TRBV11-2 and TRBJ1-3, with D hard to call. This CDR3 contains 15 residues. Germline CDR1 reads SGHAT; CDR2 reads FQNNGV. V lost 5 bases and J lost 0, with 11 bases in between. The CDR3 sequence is CASSRGLNSGNTIYF. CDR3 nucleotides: TGTGCCAGCAGCCGCGGACTGAACTCTGGAAACACCATATATTTT.

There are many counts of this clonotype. The CDR3 reads CASSPTSGSTVYEQYF. CDR3 coding DNA: TGCGCCAGCAGCCCCACTAGCGGGAGTACGGTGTACGAGCAGTACTTC. The V call is TRBV5-1, the J call TRBJ2-7; 11 nucleotides agree with TRBD2. Unmatched junction bases numbered 10, after V lost 4 bases and J lost 4 bases. The germline V gene has CDR1 SGHRS and CDR2 YFSETQ. The CDR3 has 16 amino acids.

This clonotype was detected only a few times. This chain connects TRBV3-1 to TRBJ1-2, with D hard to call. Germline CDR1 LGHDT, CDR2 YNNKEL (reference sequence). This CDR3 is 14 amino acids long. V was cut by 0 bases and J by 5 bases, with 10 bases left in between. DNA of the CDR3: TGTGCCAGCAGCCAAGATAACAGCCTATATGGCTACACCTTC. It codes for CASSQDNSLYGYTF. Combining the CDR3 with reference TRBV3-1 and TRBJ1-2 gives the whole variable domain DTAVSQTPKYLVTQMGNDKSIKCEQNLGHDTMYWYKQDSKKFLKIMFSYNNKELIINETVPNRFSPKSPDKAHLNLHINSLELGDSAVYFCASSQDNSLYGYTFGSGTRLTVV.

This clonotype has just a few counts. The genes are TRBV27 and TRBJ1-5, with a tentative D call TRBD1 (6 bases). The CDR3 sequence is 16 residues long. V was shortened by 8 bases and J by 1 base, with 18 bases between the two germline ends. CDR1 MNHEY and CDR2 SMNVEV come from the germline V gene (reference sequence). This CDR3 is CASASNREKSNQPQHF. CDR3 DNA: TGTGCCAGCGCTTCGAACAGGGAAAAGAGCAATCAGCCCCAGCATTTT.

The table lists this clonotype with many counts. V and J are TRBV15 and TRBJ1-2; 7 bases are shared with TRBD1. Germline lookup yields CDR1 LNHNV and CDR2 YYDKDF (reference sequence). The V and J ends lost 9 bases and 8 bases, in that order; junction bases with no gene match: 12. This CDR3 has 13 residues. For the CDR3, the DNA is TGTGCCACAACAGGGGAGGGAGGAGTCGGCTACACCTTC. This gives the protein CATTGEGGVGYTF.

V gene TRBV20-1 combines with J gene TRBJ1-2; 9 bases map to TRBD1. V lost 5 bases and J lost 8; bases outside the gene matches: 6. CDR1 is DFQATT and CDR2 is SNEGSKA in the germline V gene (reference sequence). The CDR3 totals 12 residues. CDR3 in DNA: TGCAGTGCTCCACGGGACAGGGTGGGCTACACCTTC. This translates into CSAPRDRVGYTF.

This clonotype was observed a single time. CDR3 coding DNA: TGTGCCAGCAGCAGGTGGGAGGGCCTGAACACCGGGGAGCTGTTTTTT. It yields the protein CASSRWEGLNTGELFF. V and J are TRBV7-3 and TRBJ2-2; TRBD2 aligns across 7 bases. Unmatched junction bases numbered 7, after V lost 5 bases and J lost 1 base. Germline CDR1 and CDR2: SGHTA and FQGTGA. The CDR3 is 16 residues long.

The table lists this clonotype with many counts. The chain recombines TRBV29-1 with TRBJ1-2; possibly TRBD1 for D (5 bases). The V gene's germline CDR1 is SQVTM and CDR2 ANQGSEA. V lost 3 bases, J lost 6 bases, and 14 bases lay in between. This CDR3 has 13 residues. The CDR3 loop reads CSVDPRGSDGYTF. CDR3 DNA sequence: TGCAGCGTTGATCCTAGGGGTTCGGATGGCTACACCTTC.

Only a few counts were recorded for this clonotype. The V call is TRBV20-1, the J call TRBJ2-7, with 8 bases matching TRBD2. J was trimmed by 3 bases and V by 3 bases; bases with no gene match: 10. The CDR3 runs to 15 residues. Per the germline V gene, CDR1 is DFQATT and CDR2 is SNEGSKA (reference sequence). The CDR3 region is CSARATSALNYEQYF. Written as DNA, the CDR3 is TGCAGTGCTAGGGCGACTAGCGCACTAAACTACGAGCAGTACTTC.

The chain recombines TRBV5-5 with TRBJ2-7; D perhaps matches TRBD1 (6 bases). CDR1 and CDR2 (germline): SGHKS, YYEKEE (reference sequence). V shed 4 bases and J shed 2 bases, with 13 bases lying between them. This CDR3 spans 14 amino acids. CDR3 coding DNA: TGTGCCAGCAGCAAAGGGACAAAAACCTACGAGCAGTACTTC. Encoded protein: CASSKGTKTYEQYF. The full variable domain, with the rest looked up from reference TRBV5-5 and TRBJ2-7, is DAGVTQSPTHLIKTRGQQVTLRCSPISGHKSVSWYQQVLGQGPQFIFQYYEKEERGRGNFPDRFSARQFPNYSSELNVNALLLGDSALYLCASSKGTKTYEQYFGPGTRLTVT.

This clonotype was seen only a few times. As DNA, the CDR3 is TGTGCCAGCAGTTCTAGGACAGGCATAATGAACACTGAAGCTTTCTTT. It specifies CASSSRTGIMNTEAFF. The chain couples TRBV25-1 to TRBJ1-1; 7 nucleotides match TRBD1. Germline values: CDR1 MGHDK, CDR2 SYGVNS. The CDR3 extends over 16 amino acids. J gave up 0 bases and V 5 bases, and 9 bases lay outside the gene matches.